Listed below are T cell receptor beta chains from one sample, sequenced in a study of T cells after somatic rescue of genetic block. Assay used: immunoSEQ multiplex PCR; TCRdb lists only in-frame clones, some missing. The sample contains 70,000 to 95,000 clones, over 80% of which appear only once. The sequenced sample consisted of peripheral blood mononuclear cells (PBMCs). The origin of the receptors is a woman in her late teens or twenties. CDR3s include the opening cysteine and the closing phenylalanine or tryptophan. A D gene is named only where the DNA matches it firmly. Size is stated for part of the rows, as once, few or many counts, or as a class when the clone is expanded.

>-|TRBV28|-|TRBJ2-2
TGTGCCAGTAAGAACCAGGGACATAATACCGGGGAGCTGTTTTTT
CASKNQGHNTGELFF
>-|TRBV19|TRBD1|TRBJ1-2
TGTGCCAGTAGTACGCGCCAGGGGGCTGGCTATGGCTACACCTTC
CASSTRQGAGYGYTF
>-|TRBV5-6|-|TRBJ2-1
TGTGCCAGCAGCTTGGTTGGGGACTTTAACAATGAGCAGTTCTTC
CASSLVGDFNNEQFF
>-|TRBV14|-|TRBJ2-1
TGTGCCAGCAGCTCCCCTAGCAGAAGCTCCTACAATGAGCAGTTCTTC
CASSSPSRSSYNEQFF
>-|TRBV7-8|-|TRBJ2-7
TGTGCCAGCAGCTTAGGACTTGGTGCCTACGAGCAGTACTTC
CASSLGLGAYEQYF
>once|TRBV12-5|-|TRBJ2-7
TGTGCTAGTGGTTTGGAGGTGGGGGTCGGGCAGTACTTC
CASGLEVGVGQYF
>-|TRBV28|TRBD2|TRBJ2-1
TGTGCCAGCAGTTACTTTGGACTAGCCGCGAGCTCCTACAATGAGCAGTTCTTC
CASSYFGLAASSYNEQFF
>-|TRBV5-4|-|TRBJ1-1
TGTGCCAGCAGCTTCGGCGGGGGCGCGACTGAAGCTTTCTTT
CASSFGGGATEAFF
>-|TRBV27|-|TRBJ1-4
TGTGCCAGCAGTTTAGAGGAGGGCGGGAATGAAAAACTGTTTTTT
CASSLEEGGNEKLFF
>-|TRBV4-1|-|TRBJ2-2
TGCGCCAGCAGCCAAGATCGGGGGTCCGACTGGGACACCGGGGAGCTGTTTTTT
CASSQDRGSDWDTGELFF
>-|TRBV4-2|TRBD2|TRBJ2-1
TGTGCCAGCAGCCAAGGGGTAACTAGCGGGAGTGATGATGAGCAGTTCTTC
CASSQGVTSGSDDEQFF
>once|TRBV18|-|TRBJ1-5
TGTGCCAGCTCACTGGGGGGCGGACAGCCCCAGCATTTT
CASSLGGGQPQHF
>-|TRBV30|-|TRBJ1-3
TGTGCCTGGAACAGGCCTTCCTCTGGAAACACCATATATTTT
CAWNRPSSGNTIYF
>-|TRBV19|TRBD1|TRBJ2-7
TGTGCCAGTAGTCCCCGGGGACAGAGTTCCTACGAGCAGTACTTC
CASSPRGQSSYEQYF
>-|TRBV6-6|-|TRBJ1-5
TGTGCCAGCAGGAGGGGTTGGGGCAATCAGCCCCAGCATTTT
CASRRGWGNQPQHF
>-|TRBV28|TRBD1|TRBJ1-5
TGTGCCAGCACCTGGGGGACAGGGGGTAGCCAGCCCCAGCATTTT
CASTWGTGGSQPQHF
>-|TRBV20-1|-|TRBJ2-3
TGCAGTGCTCTCGCGGGTACGCAGTATTTT
CSALAGTQYF
>once|TRBV6-6|-|TRBJ1-1
TGTGCCACAGACTGGAGCGCTGAAGCTTTCTTT
CATDWSAEAFF
>few|TRBV14|-|TRBJ2-1
TGTGCCAGCAGCCAAGATTCGTCAGCGCGGGATAGCTCCTACAATGAGCAGTTCTTC
CASSQDSSARDSSYNEQFF
>few|TRBV5-5|-|TRBJ2-5
TGTGCCAGCAGCTTGGTATGGGTAGCGAGCGAGACCCAGTACTTC
CASSLVWVASETQYF
>once|TRBV15|-|TRBJ2-3
TGTGCCACCAGCAAAAACAGGGTCGTTCGGGAAGATACGCAGTATTTT
CATSKNRVVREDTQYF
>-|TRBV5-1|-|TRBJ2-1
TGCGCCAGCAGTGGTGGCCTCTACAATGAGCAGTTCTTC
CASSGGLYNEQFF
>-|TRBV19|TRBD1|TRBJ2-7
TGTGCCAGTAGTGCCTCAGGACAGGTGGCCGAGCAGTACTTC
CASSASGQVAEQYF
>-|TRBV18|-|TRBJ1-4
TGTGCCAGCTCACCACACTCGCGAGGGGAAAAACTGTTTTTT
CASSPHSRGEKLFF
>once|TRBV7-9|TRBD2|TRBJ2-1
TGTGCCAGCAGCTTAGGGGGGAGGGCCATCGATGAGCAGTTCTTC
CASSLGGRAIDEQFF
>-|TRBV11-2|TRBD1|TRBJ2-5
TGTGCCAGCAGCCCTTGGACAGGATTTAAAGAGACCCAGTACTTC
CASSPWTGFKETQYF
>few|TRBV7-2|-|TRBJ1-5
TGTGCCAGCAGCCCCACTGGGGGGAATCAGCCCCAGCATTTT
CASSPTGGNQPQHF
>-|TRBV5-1|TRBD1|TRBJ2-7
TGCGCCAGCAGCTCCCAGGGGGCGGACGAGCAGTACTTC
CASSSQGADEQYF
>-|TRBV19|TRBD1|TRBJ1-2
TGTGCCAGTAGTATGTTGGGACAGTACTATGGCTACACCTTC
CASSMLGQYYGYTF
>-|TRBV20-1|-|TRBJ1-1
TGCAGTGCAAACAGGGTACCGGAAGCTTTCTTT
CSANRVPEAFF
>-|TRBV6-4|TRBD1|TRBJ1-6
TGTGCCAGCAGTGCGGGACAGGATAATTCACCCCTCCACTTT
CASSAGQDNSPLHF
>-|TRBV12-5|-|TRBJ1-2
TGTGCTAGTGGTTTGGTACTTTTTCTGGGTGGTTGGGATGGCTACACCTTC
CASGLVLFLGGWDGYTF
>-|TRBV5-1|-|TRBJ2-1
TGCGCCAGCAGCTTGGTTCCTTTCTCCTACAATGAGCAGTTCTTC
CASSLVPFSYNEQFF
>-|TRBV4-1|TRBD1|TRBJ1-1
TGCGCCAGCAGCCGAGGGACAGGGGCCCAGGGGGTGAACACTGAAGCTTTCTTT
CASSRGTGAQGVNTEAFF
>-|TRBV5-1|-|TRBJ2-1
TGCGCCAGCAGCTTGAGGGGGGAACATTACAATGAGCAGTTCTTC
CASSLRGEHYNEQFF
>-|TRBV27|-|TRBJ1-1
TGTGCCAGCAGTACTAACAGGGAAGGAGTCGATAAGGCTTTCTTT
CASSTNREGVDKAFF
>-|TRBV28|-|TRBJ1-3
TGTGCCAGCATCGACGGAAACACCATATATTTT
CASIDGNTIYF
>-|TRBV7-2|-|TRBJ2-7
TGTGCCAGCAACCTACCCGGGGGTTTCGACGAGCAGTACTTC
CASNLPGGFDEQYF
>-|TRBV11-3|-|TRBJ2-5
TGTGCCAGCAGGCGGGATGGGGGAAAATTCGAGACCCAGTACTTC
CASRRDGGKFETQYF
>once|TRBV29-1|TRBD1|TRBJ2-6
TGCAGCGTTGAAGGGACAGGCAGCTCTGGGGCCAACGTCCTGACTTTC
CSVEGTGSSGANVLTF
>once|TRBV19|-|TRBJ2-7
TGTGCCAGTAGTATCCGGGGCCCCTCCTACGAGCAGTACTTC
CASSIRGPSYEQYF
>-|TRBV7-2|-|TRBJ2-1
TGTGCCAGCAGCTTAGAAGCAGGGGGGGAGTTCTTC
CASSLEAGGEFF
>-|TRBV19|-|TRBJ2-2
TGTGCCAGCAGGACAACGAACACCGGGGAGCTGTTTTTT
CASRTTNTGELFF
>-|TRBV30|-|TRBJ1-1
TGTGCCTGGAGAAGTGCCGTTGGAGCTTTCTTT
CAWRSAVGAFF
>-|TRBV5-1|TRBD2|TRBJ2-1
TGCGCCAGCAGCTTGCGGGGGGGCATGTCCTACAATGAGCAGTTCTTC
CASSLRGGMSYNEQFF
>once|TRBV19|-|TRBJ1-1
TGTGCCAGTAGATGGGGGACTGAAGCTTTCTTT
CASRWGTEAFF
>-|TRBV7-8|TRBD2|TRBJ2-7
TGTGCCAGCAGCTCGGGGGGGGCGGGAGGCTCCTACGAGCAGTACTTC
CASSSGGAGGSYEQYF
>-|TRBV19|TRBD2|TRBJ2-3
TGTGCCAGTAGTAGCGGGAGGAGTGGAGATACGCAGTATTTT
CASSSGRSGDTQYF
>-|TRBV5-1|TRBD1|TRBJ1-4
TGCGCCAGCATGACAGGGGCAACTAATGAAAAACTGTTTTTT
CASMTGATNEKLFF
>-|TRBV30|TRBD2|TRBJ2-2
TGTGCCTGGAGTTGGGGGCGCGGGGGGCCCACCGGGGAGCTGTTTTTT
CAWSWGRGGPTGELFF
>many|TRBV6-4|-|TRBJ1-1
TGTGCCAGCAGTGCTGGGGGGGAATTGGGTGAAGCTTTCTTT
CASSAGGELGEAFF
>few|TRBV12-5|TRBD2|TRBJ2-7
TGTGCTAGTGGTTTGGGACTAGCGGGATCCAGCTCCTACGAGCAGTACTTC
CASGLGLAGSSSYEQYF
>-|TRBV13|-|TRBJ1-2
TGTGCCAGCAGCTTAGGGTATGATGGCTACACCTTC
CASSLGYDGYTF
>-|TRBV5-1|-|TRBJ2-1
TGCGCCAGCAGCTTGGGTGTTACCTACAATGAGCAGTTCTTC
CASSLGVTYNEQFF
>many|TRBV10-1|TRBD2|TRBJ2-5
TGCGCCAGCAGTGAGCGGGAGGAGGTGGGGACCCAGTACTTC
CASSEREEVGTQYF
>many|TRBV28|-|TRBJ1-5
TGTGCCAGCAGGCGACAGTCAGGCGGAGCCAATCAGCCCCAGCATTTT
CASRRQSGGANQPQHF
>-|TRBV18|-|TRBJ2-7
TGTGCCAGCACGGAGGGAGTCAGAACCTACGAGCAGTACTTC
CASTEGVRTYEQYF
>-|TRBV7-8|-|TRBJ1-1
TGTGCCAGCAGCTTAGGGGTGGGGGTTATGAACACTGAAGCTTTCTTT
CASSLGVGVMNTEAFF
>-|TRBV5-1|-|TRBJ1-2
TGCGCCAGCAGCCCCGGGAGTAGCTATGGCTACACCTTC
CASSPGSSYGYTF